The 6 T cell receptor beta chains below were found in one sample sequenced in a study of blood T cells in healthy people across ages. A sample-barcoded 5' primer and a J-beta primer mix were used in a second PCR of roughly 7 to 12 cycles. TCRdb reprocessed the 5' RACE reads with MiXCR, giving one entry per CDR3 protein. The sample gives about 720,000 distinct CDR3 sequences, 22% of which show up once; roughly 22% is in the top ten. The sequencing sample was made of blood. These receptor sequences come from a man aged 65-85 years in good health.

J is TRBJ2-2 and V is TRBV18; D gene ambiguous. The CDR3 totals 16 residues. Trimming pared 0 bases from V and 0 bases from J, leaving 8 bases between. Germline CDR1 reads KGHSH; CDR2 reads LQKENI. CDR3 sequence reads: CASSPPTGPNTGELFF. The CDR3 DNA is TGTGCCAGCTCACCACCTACCGGGCCGAACACCGGGGAGCTGTTTTTT.

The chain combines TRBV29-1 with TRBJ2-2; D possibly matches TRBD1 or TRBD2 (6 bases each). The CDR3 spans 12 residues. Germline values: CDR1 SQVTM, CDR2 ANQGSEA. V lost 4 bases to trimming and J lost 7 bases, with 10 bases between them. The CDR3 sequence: CSVVGGGGELFF. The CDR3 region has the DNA TGCAGCGTTGTAGGGGGAGGCGGGGAGCTGTTTTTT.

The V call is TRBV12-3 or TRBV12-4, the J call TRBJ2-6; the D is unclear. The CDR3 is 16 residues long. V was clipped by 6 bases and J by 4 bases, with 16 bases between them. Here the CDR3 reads CASSPLFGSGANVLTF. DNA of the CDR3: TGTGCCAGCAGCCCATTGTTCGGGTCAGGGGCCAACGTCCTGACTTTC.

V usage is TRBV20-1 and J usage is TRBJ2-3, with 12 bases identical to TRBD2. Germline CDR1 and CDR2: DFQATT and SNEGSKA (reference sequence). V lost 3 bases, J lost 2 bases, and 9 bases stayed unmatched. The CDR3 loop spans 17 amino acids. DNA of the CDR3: TGCAGTGCTAGGGGGACTAGCGGGCCCCGCCCCACAGATACGCAGTATTTT. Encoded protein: CSARGTSGPRPTDTQYF.

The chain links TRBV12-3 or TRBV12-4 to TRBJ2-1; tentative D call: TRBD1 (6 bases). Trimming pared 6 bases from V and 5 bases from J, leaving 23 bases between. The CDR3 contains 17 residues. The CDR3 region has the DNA TGTGCCAGCAGCCTCTCACCGGGACACGCCGAAAACAATGAGCAGTTCTTC. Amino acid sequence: CASSLSPGHAENNEQFF.

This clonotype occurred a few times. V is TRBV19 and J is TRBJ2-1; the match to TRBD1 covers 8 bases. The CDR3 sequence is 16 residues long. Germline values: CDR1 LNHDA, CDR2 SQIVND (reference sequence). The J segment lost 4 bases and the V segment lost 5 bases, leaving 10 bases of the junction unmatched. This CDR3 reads CASSPRGTGPYNEQFF. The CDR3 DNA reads TGTGCCAGTAGTCCCCGTGGGACAGGACCATACAATGAGCAGTTCTTC.